Sequencing of this T cell receptor (beta chain) was carried out in a study of shared clonotypes between healthy human individuals. Measured with immunoSEQ multiplex PCR; TCRdb has only the in-frame clones, and not every one. The table shows over 1.4 million clones, with about 96% occurring only once. With 1 base removed from V and 8 bases from J, the gap between germline ends came to 15 bases. Germline V lookup: CDR1 SGHRS, CDR2 YFSETQ. The CDR3 consists of 14 residues. This clonotype was obtained from a young man in good health. Sequencing used naive CD4+ T cells sorted from blood. Specified subset: CD45RA+ positively selected. The chain couples TRBV5-1 to TRBJ1-2; possible D gene TRBD1, 6 bases. Here the CDR3 reads CASSLSTGWEGYTF. The CDR3 DNA reads TGCGCCAGCAGCTTGTCGACAGGATGGGAGGGCTACACCTTC.